The clone carrying this TCR beta chain is judged medium-sized. Its antigen remains unknown. The Oncomine TCR Beta short-read assay was applied to DNA of cultured CD4+ T cells. TCRdb ran MiXCR on the PCR reads and lists one entry per CDR3 protein. The sample holds 14,000 to 15,000 distinct CDR3 sequences, 40% to 65% seen once. This record belongs to a study of vaccination and CD4 T cells after COVID-19. This CDR3 comprises 15 residues. With 3 bases removed from V and 5 bases from J, the gap between germline ends came to 13 bases. In germline, CDR1 is SGHTA, CDR2 FQGNSA. As to treatment: approximately nine-day PBMC culture with coronavirus spike peptide pools or control peptides (ViraFEST assay).

This clonotype was obtained from a human donor who had recovered from COVID-19. The specimen sequenced was CD4+ T cells from blood, cultured in vitro. The rearrangement links TRBV7-2 to TRBJ2-2, with a weak D call TRBD2 (7 bases). The CDR3 DNA reads TGTGCCAGCAGCTTCACACAGGGAGGGACCGGGGAGCTGTTTTTT. Translated, it gives CASSFTQGGTGELFF. Variable domain in full (rest from reference TRBV7-2 and TRBJ2-2): GAGVSQSPSNKVTEKGKDVELRCDPISGHTALYWYRQSLGQGLEFLIYFQGNSAPDKSGLPSDRFSAERTGGSVSTLTIQRTQQEDSAVYLCASSFTQGGTGELFFGEGSRLTVL.